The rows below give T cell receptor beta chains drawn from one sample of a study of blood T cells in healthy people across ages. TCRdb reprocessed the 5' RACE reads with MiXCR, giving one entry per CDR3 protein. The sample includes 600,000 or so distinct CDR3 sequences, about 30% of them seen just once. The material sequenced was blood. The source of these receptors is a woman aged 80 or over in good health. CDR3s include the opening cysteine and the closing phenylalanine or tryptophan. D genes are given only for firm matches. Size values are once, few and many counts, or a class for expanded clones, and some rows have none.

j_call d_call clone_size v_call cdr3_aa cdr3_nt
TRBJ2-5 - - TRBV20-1 CSAGTQGEQYF TGCAGTGCCGGGACCCAAGGGGAACAGTACTTC
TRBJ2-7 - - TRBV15 CATSRGQAGHEQYF TGTGCCACCAGCAGAGGACAGGCTGGCCACGAGCAGTACTTC
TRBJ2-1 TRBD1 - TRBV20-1 CSARDSRGPNYNERFF TGCAGTGCTAGAGATTCGAGGGGGCCAAACTACAATGAGCGGTTCTTC
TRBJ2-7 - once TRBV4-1 CASSQDFVSGREQYF TGCGCCAGCAGCCAAGATTTTGTGTCAGGGCGCGAGCAGTACTTC
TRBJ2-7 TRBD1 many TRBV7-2 CASSRQGDTTYEQYF TGTGCCAGCAGCCGACAGGGCGATACGACCTACGAGCAGTACTTC
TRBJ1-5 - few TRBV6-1 CASTARGLGRRPQHF TGTGCCAGCACCGCCCGGGGGTTGGGGCGACGGCCCCAGCATTTT
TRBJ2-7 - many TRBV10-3 CAISEGYRSSYEQYF TGTGCCATCAGTGAAGGGTACAGGAGCTCCTACGAGCAGTACTTC
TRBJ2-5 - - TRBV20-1 CSARDEGGVKTQYF TGCAGTGCTAGAGATGAGGGTGGAGTGAAGACCCAGTACTTC
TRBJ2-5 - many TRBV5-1 CASSWGTQETQYF TGCGCCAGCAGCTGGGGAACCCAAGAGACCCAGTACTTC
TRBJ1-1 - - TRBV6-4 CASSVSGSGNTEAFF TGTGCCAGCAGTGTCTCAGGGTCCGGGAACACTGAAGCTTTCTTT
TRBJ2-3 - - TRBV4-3 CASSQAGSHTQYF TGCGCCAGCAGCCAAGCGGGATCACATACGCAGTATTTT
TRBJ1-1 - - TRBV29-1 CSALDTEAFF TGCAGCGCCCTCGACACTGAAGCTTTCTTT
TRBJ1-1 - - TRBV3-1 CASSHKGKGTEAFF TGTGCCAGCAGCCACAAGGGAAAGGGGACTGAAGCTTTCTTT
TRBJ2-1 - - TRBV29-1 CSVGTADMYNEQFF TGCAGCGTTGGGACGGCAGATATGTACAATGAGCAGTTCTTC
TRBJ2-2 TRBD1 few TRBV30 CAWTGTGGTGELFF TGTGCCTGGACTGGGACAGGGGGAACCGGGGAGCTGTTTTTT
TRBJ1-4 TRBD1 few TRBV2 CASSPRGFLTNEKLFF TGTGCCAGCAGTCCCAGGGGGTTTTTAACTAATGAAAAACTGTTTTTT
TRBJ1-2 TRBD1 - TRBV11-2 CASSPWDSSYGYTF TGTGCCAGCAGCCCTTGGGACAGCTCCTATGGCTACACCTTC
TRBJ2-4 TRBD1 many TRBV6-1 CASSLDQGAGNIQYF TGTGCCAGCAGCCTTGATCAGGGGGCGGGAAACATTCAGTACTTC
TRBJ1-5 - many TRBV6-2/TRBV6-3 CASNDSGTKQPQHF TGTGCCAGCAACGACTCCGGGACGAAGCAGCCCCAGCATTTT
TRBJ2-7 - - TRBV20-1 CSSAELYEQYF TGCAGTTCCGCGGAGCTCTACGAGCAGTACTTC
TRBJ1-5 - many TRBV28 CASSSTRRRQSESKGQPQHF TGTGCCAGCAGTTCTACACGACGACGACAATCCGAATCAAAGGGTCAGCCCCAGCATTTT
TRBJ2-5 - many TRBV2 CASTRLAETQYF TGTGCCAGCACACGGCTAGCGGAGACCCAGTACTTC
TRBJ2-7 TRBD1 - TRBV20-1 CSARGQGSLLSEQYF TGCAGTGCTAGAGGACAGGGGAGCCTTTTGTCTGAGCAGTACTTC